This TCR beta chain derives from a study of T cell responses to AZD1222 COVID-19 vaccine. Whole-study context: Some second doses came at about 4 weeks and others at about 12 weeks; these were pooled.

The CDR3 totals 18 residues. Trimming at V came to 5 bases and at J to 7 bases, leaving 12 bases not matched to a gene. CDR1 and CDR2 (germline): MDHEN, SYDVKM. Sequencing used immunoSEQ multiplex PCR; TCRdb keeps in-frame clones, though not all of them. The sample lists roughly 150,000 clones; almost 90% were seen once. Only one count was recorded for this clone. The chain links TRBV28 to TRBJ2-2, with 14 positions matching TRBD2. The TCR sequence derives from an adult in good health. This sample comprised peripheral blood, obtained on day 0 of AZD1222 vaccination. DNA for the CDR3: TGTGCCAGCAGTGTCCCGGGACTAGCGGGAGTTTTTGGCGGGGAGCTGTTTTTT. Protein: CASSVPGLAGVFGGELFF. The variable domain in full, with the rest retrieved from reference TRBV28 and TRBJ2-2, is DVKVTQSSRYLVKRTGEKVFLECVQDMDHENMFWYRQDPGLGLRLIYFSYDVKMKEKGDIPEGYSVSREKKERFSLILESASTNQTSMYLCASSVPGLAGVFGGELFFGEGSRLTVL.